This T cell receptor beta chain was recorded in a study of PD-L1 blockade in urothelial cancer. At the level of the study: Earlier, patients had received 0 to 3 chemotherapy regimens.

Germline V CDR1 and CDR2: MNHNS, SASEGT. V dropped 3 bases and J dropped 8; count of bases not matched to a gene: 8. The CDR3 has 15 amino acids. Produced via immunoSEQ multiplex PCR; TCRdb's table is partial and in-frame only. This sample has approximately 100,000 clones, with about 90% found just once. The TCR was taken from an elderly woman with urothelial cancer. The input for sequencing was PBMCs, taken around atezolizumab (anti-PD-L1) treatment. V is TRBV6-1 and J is TRBJ2-4; the match to TRBD2 covers 9 bases. CDR3 protein: CASSEGLAGRDIQYF. As DNA, the CDR3 is TGTGCCAGCAGTGAGGGGCTAGCGGGAAGGGACATTCAGTACTTC.